Listed below are T cell receptor beta chains from one sample, sequenced in a study of Graves' ophthalmopathy and Graves' hyperthyroidism. TCRdb passed the multiplex PCR reads through MiXCR, listing each CDR3 protein once. The table lists about 640,000 distinct CDR3 sequences, about 41% of them singletons, with more than 2.5% in the top ten. Sequenced sample: peripheral blood. Source of these receptors: an adult man with Graves' ophthalmopathy. The CDR3 runs from the conserved cysteine through the conserved F or W. Each record gives: D gene, V gene, clone size, J gene, CDR3 protein, CDR3 DNA. The D gene is left open where the match is weak. Expanded clones are given a class, and other clones once, few, many or no size at all.

TRBD1,TRBV7-2,-,TRBJ1-6,CANSPNRGYSPLHF,TGTGCCAACAGCCCGAACAGGGGGTATTCACCCCTCCACTTT
TRBD1,TRBV9,-,TRBJ1-6,CASSDPTGNNSPLHF,TGTGCCAGCAGCGACCCGACAGGGAATAATTCACCCCTCCACTTT
TRBD2,TRBV7-2,-,TRBJ2-7,CASSLVRGTIGEQYF,TGTGCCAGCAGCTTAGTCCGGGGGACTATCGGGGAGCAGTACTTC
-,TRBV29-1,many,TRBJ2-6,CSVDSGGANVLTF,TGCAGCGTCGACTCTGGTGGGGCCAACGTCCTGACTTTC
TRBD1,TRBV25-1,-,TRBJ1-3,CASSGPGQGYGSSGNTIYF,TGTGCCAGCAGTGGCCCGGGACAGGGTTACGGCAGCTCTGGAAACACCATATATTTT
TRBD1,TRBV2,few,TRBJ1-5,CASRLGQGRVQPQHF,TGTGCCAGCAGATTAGGACAGGGGAGGGTACAGCCCCAGCATTTT
-,TRBV2,many,TRBJ1-1,CASTRGQGAGRTEAFF,TGTGCCAGCACCCGGGGGCAAGGAGCTGGCAGAACTGAAGCTTTCTTT
-,TRBV24-1,few,TRBJ1-2,CATRPLTGLGYTF,TGTGCCACCCGGCCCCTAACAGGGCTTGGCTACACCTTC
TRBD1,TRBV7-8,-,TRBJ1-3,CASSRGTDFSGNTIYF,TGTGCCAGCAGCAGAGGGACAGATTTCTCTGGAAACACCATATATTTT
-,TRBV6-5,many,TRBJ1-6,CASSYRGDSPLHF,TGTGCCAGCAGTTACAGGGGAGATTCACCCCTCCACTTT
-,TRBV6-4,many,TRBJ1-6,CASSDSGFNSPLHF,TGTGCCAGCAGTGACTCTGGTTTCAATTCACCCCTCCACTTT
TRBD2,TRBV20-1,-,TRBJ2-7,CSAKRSGRSYEQYF,TGCAGTGCTAAAAGGAGCGGGAGGTCCTACGAGCAGTACTTC
-,TRBV19,many,TRBJ2-7,CASSLGGLARSEQYF,TGTGCCAGTAGTCTTGGTGGGCTAGCAAGATCCGAGCAGTACTTC
-,TRBV10-2,-,TRBJ2-7,CASSARGGSYEQYF,TGCGCCAGCAGTGCTAGAGGCGGGTCCTACGAGCAGTACTTC
-,TRBV25-1,-,TRBJ1-2,CASLVPAYGYTF,TGTGCCAGCTTGGTTCCGGCCTATGGCTACACCTTC